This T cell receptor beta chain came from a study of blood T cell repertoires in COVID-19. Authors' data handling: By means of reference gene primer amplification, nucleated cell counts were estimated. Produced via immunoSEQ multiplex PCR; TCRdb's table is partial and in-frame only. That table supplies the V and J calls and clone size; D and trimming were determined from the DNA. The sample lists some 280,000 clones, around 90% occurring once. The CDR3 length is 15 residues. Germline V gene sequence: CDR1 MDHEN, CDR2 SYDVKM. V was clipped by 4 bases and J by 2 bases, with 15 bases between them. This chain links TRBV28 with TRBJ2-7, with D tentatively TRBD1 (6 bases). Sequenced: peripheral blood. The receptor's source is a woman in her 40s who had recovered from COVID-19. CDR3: CASSWETGQAYEQYF. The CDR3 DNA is TGTGCCAGCAGTTGGGAGACAGGCCAGGCCTACGAGCAGTACTTC.